One sample yielded the 32 T cell receptor beta chains listed below, sequenced in a study of CD8 T cells in Susac syndrome (dated by TCRdb to about 2019). The library was generated by the immunoSEQ multiplex PCR assay. RNA was extracted using the RNeasy kit, and roughly 0.5 to 1 microgram was reverse transcribed with random hexamers. The public reads were reprocessed in TCRdb via fastp at Q25 and MiXCR, keeping in-frame beta chains. Duplicate CDR3 protein sequences are folded into a single record with the most common DNA and genes. The sample table contains over 350,000 distinct CDR3 sequences; only one count was recorded for approximately 89% of them. About 0.12% of the sample lies in the top ten. Sequencing input: CD8+ T cells from PBMCs. These receptors were taken from a human donor with multiple sclerosis.

CDR3 DNA sequence: TGCAGTGCTAGAGTCGGCCCCAACGGGACCCAGTACTTC. It translates to CSARVGPNGTQYF. The chain carries TRBV20-1 and TRBJ2-5, with D uncertain. V was clipped by 1 base and J by 7 bases, with 13 bases between them. Germline-derived CDR1 and CDR2 are DFQATT and SNEGSKA (reference sequence). This CDR3 spans 13 amino acids.

This clonotype came up once. This rearrangement joins TRBV20-1 to TRBJ1-4, with TRBD1 matching 11 bases. Trimming at V came to 6 bases and at J to 8 bases, leaving 8 bases not matched to a gene. The CDR3 has 14 residues. Germline V gene sequence: CDR1 DFQATT, CDR2 SNEGSKA (reference sequence). The CDR3: CSALPGQGGEKLFF. The DNA for the CDR3 is TGCAGTGCGCTACCGGGACAGGGGGGAGAAAAACTGTTTTTT.

This rearrangement joins TRBV4-1 to TRBJ2-5; possibly TRBD2 for D (5 bases). Germline V gene sequence: CDR1 MGHRA, CDR2 YSYEKL. Trimming removed 1 base at V and 5 bases at J, with 11 bases between. The CDR3 has 14 amino acids. CDR3 bases: TGCGCCAGCAGCCAAGTTTCGGGATGGGAGACCCAGTACTTC. Its protein is CASSQVSGWETQYF.

This clonotype was recorded once. V is TRBV6-1 and J is TRBJ2-1, with 11 bases matching TRBD2. The germline CDR1 and CDR2 sequences are MNHNS and SASEGT. The CDR3 length is 16 residues. Trimming cost V 6 bases and J 2 bases; bases outside gene matches: 6. The CDR3 sequence is CASRGTSGGPYNEQFF. The CDR3 DNA reads TGTGCCAGCAGGGGGACTAGCGGAGGACCCTACAATGAGCAGTTCTTC.

This rearrangement joins TRBV19 to TRBJ1-1; 8 positions match TRBD1. Germline V gene lookup returns CDR1 LNHDA and CDR2 SQIVND (reference sequence). The CDR3 consists of 12 residues. The V gene end was trimmed by 10 bases and the J gene end by 8 bases; junction bases not matched to a gene: 9. The CDR3 protein is CATKTGGSEAFF. The CDR3 nucleotides read TGTGCCACCAAAACAGGGGGGAGCGAAGCTTTCTTT.

The chain has TRBV19 and TRBJ2-2; D gene uncertain. Germline V CDR1 and CDR2: LNHDA, SQIVND (reference sequence). V was shortened by 9 bases and J by 0 bases, with 11 bases between the two germline ends. The length of the CDR3 is 14 residues. The CDR3 DNA reads as TGTGCCAGCGAAAGCCTCGCGAACACCGGGGAGCTGTTTTTT. It translates to CASESLANTGELFF.

The chain couples TRBV15 to TRBJ2-3; 8 bases are a match to TRBD2. CDR1 and CDR2 from the germline V gene are LNHNV and YYDKDF (reference sequence). The CDR3 runs to 19 residues. Trimming cost V 4 bases and J 2 bases; bases outside gene matches: 17. CDR3 DNA: TGTGCCACCAGCAAAGGGCCCCCGGGACTAGAAGCGGTCACAGATACGCAGTATTTT. It encodes CATSKGPPGLEAVTDTQYF.

V gene TRBV6-5 combines with J gene TRBJ2-1; 7 positions agree with TRBD2. The CDR3 loop spans 15 amino acids. In germline, CDR1 is MNHEY, CDR2 SVGAGI. The V segment lost 2 bases and the J segment 3 bases; nucleotides outside the gene matches: 4. The CDR3 loop is CASSYAGVGYNEQFF. CDR3 coding DNA: TGTGCCAGCAGTTACGCGGGAGTAGGCTACAATGAGCAGTTCTTC.

This clonotype came up once. The J gene is TRBJ2-3, the V gene TRBV2; D is undetermined. The germline V and J ends were trimmed by 4 bases and 0 bases, with 14 bases remaining between them. CDR1 is SNHLY and CDR2 is FYNNEI in the germline V gene. The length of the CDR3 is 16 residues. The CDR3 region is CASSGGQAPSTDTQYF. CDR3 nucleotides: TGTGCCAGCAGTGGTGGGCAGGCTCCTAGCACAGATACGCAGTATTTT.

Here the CDR3 DNA reads TGTGCCAGCACCCCCAACACAGATACGCAGTATTTT. Translation gives CASTPNTDTQYF. The rearrangement uses TRBV5-8 and TRBJ2-3; D is ambiguous. Trimming removed 6 bases from V and 2 bases from J, with 7 bases in between. Germline CDR1 reads SGHTS; CDR2 reads YDEGEE. The CDR3 runs to 12 residues.

A single count supports this clonotype. The V gene is TRBV27, the J gene TRBJ1-1; the D gene is possibly TRBD1 (6 bases). Trimming removed 5 bases from V and 1 base from J, with 14 bases in between. Per the germline V gene, CDR1 is MNHEY and CDR2 is SMNVEV (reference sequence). The CDR3 is 15 residues long. The DNA of the CDR3 is TGTGCCAGCAGTACCCAGACAGGTCCGAACACTGAAGCTTTCTTT. Translated, it gives CASSTQTGPNTEAFF.

V usage is TRBV20-1 and J usage is TRBJ2-1; TRBD2 aligns across 12 bases. Germline V gene data show CDR1 as DFQATT and CDR2 as SNEGSKA (reference sequence). Germline trimming cut 5 bases from V and 10 bases from J; bases unmatched to any gene: 15. This CDR3 comprises 16 residues. This CDR3 is CSAPRTSGVTRGEQFF. CDR3 DNA: TGCAGTGCTCCTAGGACTAGCGGGGTTACTCGGGGAGAGCAGTTCTTC.

This chain connects TRBV10-2 to TRBJ2-2; weak D call: TRBD1 (5 bases). The CDR3 sequence is 13 residues long. The germline V and J ends were trimmed by 8 bases and 5 bases, with 12 bases remaining between them. Germline V CDR1 and CDR2: WSHSY, SAAADI. The CDR3 nucleotides read TGCGCCAGCTCGCAGGGTTGGACCGGGGAGCTGTTTTTT. As protein: CASSQGWTGELFF.

The chain couples TRBV12-3 or TRBV12-4 to TRBJ2-3; possible D gene TRBD2, 5 bases. The CDR3 consists of 14 residues. V was cut by 0 bases and J by 14 bases, with 18 bases left in between. CDR3 amino acids: CASSLAPWASYLYF. The CDR3 nucleotides read TGTGCCAGCAGTTTAGCGCCGTGGGCTAGCTATCTGTATTTT.

The chain couples TRBV5-8 to TRBJ1-4; a possible D gene is TRBD1 (6 bases). The CDR3 is 17 residues long. Germline V gene lookup returns CDR1 SGHTS and CDR2 YDEGEE. Trimming pared 0 bases from V and 4 bases from J, leaving 16 bases between. CDR3 nucleotide sequence: TGTGCCAGCAGCTTGGACCACTTTGGACAGCTTAATGAAAAACTGTTTTTT. Protein sequence: CASSLDHFGQLNEKLFF.

The chain couples TRBV6-5 to TRBJ1-5; D might be TRBD1 (6 bases). The CDR3 is 19 amino acids. The V gene lost 1 base and the J gene lost 5 bases, with 24 bases spanning the gap. Germline lookup yields CDR1 MNHEY and CDR2 SVGAGI. The CDR3 bases are TGTGCCAGCAGTTACTTACGGGCAGGGGATGTCCAAACGGATCAGCCCCAGCATTTT. It yields the protein CASSYLRAGDVQTDQPQHF.

The CDR3 DNA reads TGCAGTGCTAGAGATAAAGCGGGGGGGCACGAGCAGTACTTC. As protein: CSARDKAGGHEQYF. The chain couples TRBV20-1 to TRBJ2-7, with TRBD2 matching over 10 bases. The CDR3 contains 14 residues. Germline assignment: CDR1 DFQATT and CDR2 SNEGSKA (reference sequence). With V trimmed by 0 bases and J by 5 bases, 4 bases remained unmatched.

The J gene is TRBJ2-1, the V gene TRBV10-1; possibly TRBD1 for D (5 bases). Germline V CDR1 and CDR2: WNHNN, SYGVQD (reference sequence). With 4 bases removed from V and 5 bases from J, the gap between germline ends came to 15 bases. This CDR3 is built from 15 residues. The CDR3 protein is CASSGVSGKDNEQFF. The CDR3 nucleotides are TGCGCCAGCAGTGGGGTGTCAGGGAAAGACAATGAGCAGTTCTTC.

This clonotype was seen a handful of times. The chain carries TRBV6-1 and TRBJ1-1; no firm D call. Germline lookup yields CDR1 MNHNS and CDR2 SASEGT. The CDR3 is 13 residues long. Trimming shortened V by 4 bases and J by 0 bases, and 6 bases separated the two germline ends. Written as DNA, the CDR3 is TGTGCCAGCAGTGCCTTAATGAACACTGAAGCTTTCTTT. This sequence encodes CASSALMNTEAFF.

The genes are TRBV30 and TRBJ2-7; D might be TRBD2 (6 bases). Between the trimmed V and J ends, which lost 4 bases and 0 bases, there was a span of 10 bases. Germline V gives CDR1 GTSNPN, CDR2 SVGIG (reference sequence). The CDR3 contains 13 residues. For the CDR3, the DNA is TGTGCCTGGACCGACGGGAGCTCCTACGAGCAGTACTTC. This gives the protein CAWTDGSSYEQYF.

The V gene is TRBV21-1, the J gene TRBJ1-1; the table's D call, TRBD1, has no DNA check behind it. TRBV21-1 is noted as a pseudogene. The length of the CDR3 is 17 residues. CDR3 in amino acids: CASPGQGTPSMNTEAFF. The CDR3 nucleotides are TGTGCCAGCCCCGGACAGGGGACTCCATCGATGAACACTGAAGCTTTCTTT.

The J gene is TRBJ1-2, the V gene TRBV6-5; TRBD1 matches at 9 bases. Germline V gives CDR1 MNHEY, CDR2 SVGAGI. The CDR3 spans 14 residues. After removal of 5 bases from V and 5 bases from J, the junction contained 6 bases not matched to a gene. CDR3 sequence: CASSQGQGAYGYTF. CDR3 nucleotide sequence: TGTGCCAGCAGTCAGGGACAGGGTGCTTATGGCTACACCTTC.

The rearrangement links TRBV20-1 to TRBJ2-1, with D perhaps matching TRBD2 (5 bases). The CDR3 is 17 amino acids. The V end was cut by 2 bases, the J end by 7 bases, with 24 bases between. Germline lookup yields CDR1 DFQATT and CDR2 SNEGSKA (reference sequence). CDR3 in DNA: TGCAGTGCTAGAAGCGGATGGGTCTCACCTGAACTTAATGAGCAGTTCTTC. It translates to CSARSGWVSPELNEQFF.

In the case of this clonotype: One end of the junction does not line up with germline, which may come from a read error. The chain couples TRBV9 to TRBJ2-1; D uncertain. The CDR3 is 15 amino acids. The germline gives CDR1 SGDLS, CDR2 YYNGEE. Here the CDR3 DNA reads TGTGCCAGCAGCCCACTCAGAAGCCCCTACAATGAGCAGCTCTTC. Its translation is CASSPLRSPYNEQLF.

The V and J genes are TRBV27 and TRBJ1-5, with D hard to call. The length of the CDR3 is 14 residues. Looked up from germline, CDR1 is MNHEY and CDR2 is SMNVEV (reference sequence). V lost 4 bases, J lost 2 bases, and 9 bases lay in between. The DNA of the CDR3 is TGTGCCAGCAGTTCCCTTACGGGCAATCAGCCCCAGCATTTT. Translated, it gives CASSSLTGNQPQHF.

The chain recombines TRBV7-9 with TRBJ2-3; D ambiguous. Germline V gene data show CDR1 as SEHNR and CDR2 as FQNEAQ (reference sequence). This CDR3 has 15 amino acids. V gave up 0 bases and J gave up 4 bases, with 11 bases separating them. CDR3 sequence: CASSLANQVPDTQYF. CDR3 bases: TGTGCCAGCAGCTTAGCGAATCAGGTACCAGATACGCAGTATTTT.

The chain links TRBV6-5 to TRBJ1-1; possible D gene TRBD1, 6 bases. The CDR3 length is 13 residues. V lost 2 bases to trimming and J lost 4 bases, with 8 bases between them. Germline lookup yields CDR1 MNHEY and CDR2 SVGAGI. The DNA of the CDR3 is TGTGCCAGCAGTTACGTACAGGGCACTGAAGCTTTCTTT. This translates into CASSYVQGTEAFF.

CDR3 region: CASSQTEGNTIYF. CDR3 nucleotides: TGCGCCAGCAGCCAAACAGAGGGAAACACCATATATTTT. The chain combines TRBV4-1 with TRBJ1-3; D remains ambiguous. The CDR3 spans 13 residues. V was pared by 2 bases and J by 4 bases, with 6 bases between. Per germline, CDR1 MGHRA and CDR2 YSYEKL.

This chain connects TRBV20-1 to TRBJ1-2; D might be TRBD1 (5 bases). The V and J ends lost 0 bases and 4 bases respectively, with 15 bases between them. This CDR3 is 15 amino acids long. Germline V gene data show CDR1 as DFQATT and CDR2 as SNEGSKA (reference sequence). The CDR3, as DNA: TGCAGTGCTAGAGATACGACAGAGTCCTTCTATGGCTACACCTTC. This sequence encodes CSARDTTESFYGYTF.

This chain connects TRBV4-1 to TRBJ2-1; D is unresolved. The V end was cut by 1 base, the J end by 8 bases, with 9 bases between. Germline CDR1 reads MGHRA; CDR2 reads YSYEKL. The CDR3 runs to 13 residues. Here the CDR3 DNA reads TGCGCCAGCAGCCAAGCCTTCCTGGATGAGCAGTTCTTC. The encoded protein is CASSQAFLDEQFF.

The chain is built from TRBV5-1 and TRBJ2-7; weak D call: TRBD1 (6 bases). CDR1 is SGHRS and CDR2 is YFSETQ in the germline V gene. V lost 4 bases and J 2 bases, leaving 16 bases between the germline ends. The CDR3 length is 15 residues. The chain's CDR3 is CASSLGTPNAYEQYF. The DNA for the CDR3 is TGCGCCAGCAGCCTCGGGACACCGAACGCCTACGAGCAGTACTTC.

The chain carries TRBV5-1 and TRBJ2-7, with D perhaps assigned TRBD1 or TRBD2 (5 bases each). Trimming took 0 bases from V and 6 from J, leaving 10 bases between them. The CDR3 is 13 amino acids. CDR1 and CDR2 from the germline V gene are SGHRS and YFSETQ. The CDR3 nucleotides read TGCGCCAGCAGCTTGGGGGGGTACGGCGAGCAGTACTTC. Translating it yields CASSLGGYGEQYF.